This T cell receptor (beta chain) was recorded in a study of T-cell memory formation after mild COVID-19. Trimming took 10 bases from V and 1 from J; bases not matched to a gene: 2. The V gene's germline CDR1 is MNHNS and CDR2 SASEGT. The CDR3 is made up of 12 amino acids. General study results and limits: Mostly located in CM and EM were contracting CD4+ clones, with contracting CD8+ clones located in EMRA.

Amplification by 5'RACE using constant-segment primers produced TCR alpha and TCR beta cDNA libraries that carried sample barcodes and UMIs. TCRdb passed the 5' RACE reads through MiXCR, listing each CDR3 protein once. The table shows a few hundred thousand distinct CDR3 sequences, with roughly 20% occurring only once. About this clonotype itself: The antigen is not known.

The rearrangement links TRBV6-1 to TRBJ2-5, with 8 bases identical to TRBD1. This sequence originates from an adult woman who had mild COVID-19 (a few samples of this study predate the infection). Cell type and time point are not known. The sequencing sample was made of PBMCs or a T cell subset sorted from them (not recorded which). In DNA, the CDR3 is TGTGCCACCACAGGGGGCCAAGAGACCCAGTACTTC. It is translated as CATTGGQETQYF.